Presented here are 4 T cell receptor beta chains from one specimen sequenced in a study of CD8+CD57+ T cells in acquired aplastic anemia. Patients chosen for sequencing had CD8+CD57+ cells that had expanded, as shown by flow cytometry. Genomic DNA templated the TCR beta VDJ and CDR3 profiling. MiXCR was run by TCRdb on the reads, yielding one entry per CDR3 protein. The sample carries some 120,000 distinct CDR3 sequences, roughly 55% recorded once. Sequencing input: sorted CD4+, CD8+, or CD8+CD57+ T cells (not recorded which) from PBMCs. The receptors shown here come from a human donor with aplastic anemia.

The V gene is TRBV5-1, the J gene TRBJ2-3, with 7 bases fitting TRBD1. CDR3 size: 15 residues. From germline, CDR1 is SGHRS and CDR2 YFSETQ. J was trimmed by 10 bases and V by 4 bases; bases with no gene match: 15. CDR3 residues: CASSPPGQWLRAQYF. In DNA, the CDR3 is TGCGCCAGCAGCCCTCCGGGACAGTGGTTGCGAGCGCAGTATTTT.

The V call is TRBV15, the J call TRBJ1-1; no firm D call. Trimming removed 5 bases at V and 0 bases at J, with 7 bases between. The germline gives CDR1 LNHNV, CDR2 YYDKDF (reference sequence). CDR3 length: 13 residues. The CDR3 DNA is TGTGCCACCAGCGAAGAGTTGAACACTGAAGCTTTCTTT. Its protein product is CATSEELNTEAFF.

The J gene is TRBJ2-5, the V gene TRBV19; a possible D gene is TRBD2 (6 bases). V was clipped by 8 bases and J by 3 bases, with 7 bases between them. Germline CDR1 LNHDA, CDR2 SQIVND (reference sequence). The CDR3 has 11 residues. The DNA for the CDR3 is TGTGCCAGTCGGGGGAAAGAGACCCAGTACTTC. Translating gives CASRGKETQYF.

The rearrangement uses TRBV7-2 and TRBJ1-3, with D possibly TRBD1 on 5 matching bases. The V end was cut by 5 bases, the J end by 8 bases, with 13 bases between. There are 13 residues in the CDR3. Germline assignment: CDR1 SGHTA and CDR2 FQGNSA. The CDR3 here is CASSPAGGYTIYF. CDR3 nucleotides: TGTGCCAGCAGCCCAGCTGGGGGATACACCATATATTTT.